The present T cell receptor (beta chain) was sequenced within a study of monozygotic twins with inflammatory bowel disease. This CDR3 comprises 13 residues. The germline CDR1 and CDR2 sequences are LNHNV and YYDKDF (reference sequence). TCRdb reprocessed the 5' RACE reads, keeping one entry per CDR3 protein, no DNA. The sample's table shows approximately 420,000 distinct CDR3 sequences. V gene TRBV15 combines with J gene TRBJ2-1; the TCRdb D gene call, TRBD1, has no DNA to confirm it. This clonotype was sampled from a human donor with ulcerative colitis or Crohn's disease, or a healthy co-twin of an affected twin (not recorded which). Sequenced: blood. This CDR3 is CATSRETATEQFF.